These 21 T cell receptor beta chains were sequenced from one sample in a study of blood T cell repertoires in COVID-19 (dated by TCRdb to the early 2020s). The method behind the library was the immunoSEQ multiplex PCR assay. In TCRdb, the immuneACCESS table is reduced to in-frame sequences with V and J assigned. These tables do not hold every clone; where another copy was compared, an unresolved V gene accounts for under half, and the others remain unexplained. This sample gives 400,000 to 450,000 clones in total; roughly 91% of them show up just once. The leading ten clones occupy 0.6% to 0.7% of the sample. The specimen was PBMCs or T cells enriched from blood (not recorded which). The receptors here all came from a young man who had recovered from COVID-19.

This clone occurred a few times. The rearrangement joins TRBV5-1 to TRBJ2-2; 8 positions agree with TRBD2. Looked up from germline, CDR1 is SGHRS and CDR2 is YFSETQ. The length of the CDR3 is 19 residues. V lost 0 bases and J lost 5; bases outside the gene matches: 15. This CDR3 reads CASSLAWRGDGRRTGELFF. The CDR3, as DNA: TGCGCCAGCAGCTTGGCTTGGCGGGGGGACGGCCGGAGGACCGGGGAGCTGTTTTTT. The entire variable domain, with the rest obtained from reference TRBV5-1 and TRBJ2-2, is as follows: KAGVTQTPRYLIKTRGQQVTLSCSPISGHRSVSWYQQTPGQGLQFLFEYFSETQRNKGNFPGRFSGRQFSNSRSEMNVSTLELGDSALYLCASSLAWRGDGRRTGELFFGEGSRLTVL.

The chain couples TRBV7-8 to TRBJ1-5, with 7 bases matching TRBD1. The V and J ends lost 0 bases and 6 bases, in that order; junction bases with no gene match: 5. The CDR3 totals 15 residues. The germline gives CDR1 SGHVS, CDR2 FQNEAQ. CDR3 sequence (DNA): TGTGCCAGCAGCTTAGCGAGGGGGCTGGGTCAGCCCCAGCATTTT. Translating it yields CASSLARGLGQPQHF.

This chain joins TRBV28 and TRBJ1-3, with D perhaps matching TRBD1 (6 bases). The germline gives CDR1 MDHEN, CDR2 SYDVKM. The CDR3 consists of 14 residues. Trimming removed 7 bases at V and 0 bases at J, with 10 bases between. The CDR3 here is CASKLGHSGNTIYF. CDR3 nucleotide sequence: TGTGCCAGCAAGTTGGGACACTCTGGAAACACCATATATTTT.

The chain combines TRBV6-5 with TRBJ1-3; TRBD1 matches 8 bases. CDR1 and CDR2 (germline): MNHEY, SVGAGI. The junction had 4 bases not matched to a gene; V was cut back by 4 bases and J by 2 bases. CDR3 size: 15 residues. The chain's CDR3 is CASSSKDRAGNTIYF. The CDR3 DNA follows: TGTGCCAGCAGTTCTAAGGACAGGGCTGGAAACACCATATATTTT.

The chain uses TRBV5-1 and TRBJ2-2; no reliable D call. V lost 4 bases and J 4 bases, leaving 8 bases between the germline ends. In germline, CDR1 is SGHRS, CDR2 YFSETQ. CDR3 length equals 13 residues. In nucleotides, the CDR3 is TGCGCCAGCAGCCAGACACCCACCGGGGAGCTGTTTTTT. This translates into CASSQTPTGELFF.

V usage is TRBV6-5 and J usage is TRBJ2-7, with TRBD2 identical over 9 bases. The CDR3 consists of 16 residues. V gave up 2 bases and J gave up 4 bases; unmatched junction bases: 9. Germline V gives CDR1 MNHEY, CDR2 SVGAGI. CDR3 sequence reads: CASSYGAGGLRYEQYF. The CDR3 DNA reads as TGTGCCAGCAGTTACGGTGCGGGAGGGCTTAGGTACGAGCAGTACTTC.

In its sample, this clone was seen once. This sequence joins TRBV6-5 and TRBJ2-2; TRBD1 matches 7 bases. The CDR3 length is 13 residues. With 8 bases clipped from V and 6 bases from J, the junction kept 6 bases outside the gene matches. The germline V gene has CDR1 MNHEY and CDR2 SVGAGI. CDR3 in amino acids: CASSNRGPGELFF. CDR3 nucleotides: TGTGCCAGCTCGAACAGGGGACCCGGGGAGCTGTTTTTT.

The CDR3 reads CASSSGVSEKLFF. In DNA, the CDR3 is TGTGCCAGCAGCTCAGGGGTCAGTGAAAAACTGTTTTTT. The gene calls are TRBV11-3 and TRBJ1-4, with a tentative D call TRBD1 (6 bases). Trimming removed 4 bases from V and 7 bases from J, with 10 bases in between. The CDR3 is 13 residues long. Per germline, CDR1 SGHNT and CDR2 YENEEA.

V gene TRBV6-2 or TRBV6-3 combines with J gene TRBJ2-2; D may be TRBD2 (5 bases). The CDR3 spans 18 residues. V lost 5 bases to trimming and J lost 6 bases, with 25 bases between them. Looked up from germline, CDR1 is MNHEY and CDR2 is SVGEGT. The CDR3 region has the DNA TGTGCCAGCAGTCCCCGGACTCTCTCCCCCTCGTTGTCCGGGGAGCTGTTTTTT. This translates into CASSPRTLSPSLSGELFF.

V usage is TRBV19 and J usage is TRBJ2-2; D unclear. CDR1 is LNHDA and CDR2 is SQIVND in the germline V gene (reference sequence). The CDR3 contains 14 residues. Trimming took 6 bases from V and 2 from J, leaving 10 bases between them. The CDR3 sequence is CASRTPGNTGELFF. CDR3 bases: TGTGCCAGTAGGACTCCCGGAAACACCGGGGAGCTGTTTTTT.

The chain employs TRBV4-1 and TRBJ2-7; TRBD2 aligns across 16 bases. Unmatched junction bases numbered 8, after V lost 3 bases and J lost 3 bases. Germline CDR1 is MGHRA and CDR2 is YSYEKL. CDR3 length: 18 amino acids. The CDR3 DNA sequence: TGCGCCAGCAGCCAGGGACTAGCGGGAGGGCAGCTTTTCTACGAGCAGTACTTC. Protein product: CASSQGLAGGQLFYEQYF.

The rearrangement links TRBV18 to TRBJ2-5; 7 bases map to TRBD1. CDR3 length: 16 residues. The ends lost 3 bases at V and 1 base at J; junction bases unmatched: 8. In germline, CDR1 is KGHSH, CDR2 LQKENI. As DNA, the CDR3 is TGTGCCAGCTCACCTCGAGGGGGCGCAGGCCAAGAGACCCAGTACTTC. It yields the protein CASSPRGGAGQETQYF.

The rearrangement links TRBV30 to TRBJ1-1; 7 bases agree with TRBD1. The CDR3 totals 12 residues. The V segment lost 7 bases and the J segment 0 bases; nucleotides outside the gene matches: 2. The germline CDR1 and CDR2 sequences are GTSNPN and SVGIG (reference sequence). CDR3 sequence: CALQGLNTEAFF. In DNA form, the CDR3 reads TGTGCCTTACAGGGGTTGAACACTGAAGCTTTCTTT.

The chain couples TRBV5-4 to TRBJ2-3; 12 positions match TRBD2. In germline, CDR1 is SGHNT, CDR2 YYREEE (reference sequence). The V segment lost 4 bases and the J segment 4 bases; nucleotides outside the gene matches: 7. The CDR3 spans 16 residues. DNA of the CDR3: TGTGCCAGCAGCATAAGACTAGCGGGAGTCTCAGATACGCAGTATTTT. Translated, it gives CASSIRLAGVSDTQYF.

This chain connects TRBV18 to TRBJ2-5, with D possibly matching TRBD2 (6 bases). CDR3 length: 16 residues. Trimming shortened V by 2 bases and J by 5 bases, and 18 bases separated the two germline ends. CDR1 and CDR2 from the germline V gene are KGHSH and LQKENI. The CDR3 sequence is CASSPTGLSLGETQYF. The CDR3, as DNA: TGTGCCAGCTCACCAACGGGACTGAGCCTCGGGGAGACCCAGTACTTC.

J is TRBJ1-3 and V is TRBV3-1 (or the pseudogene TRBV3-2), with no clear D. CDR1 is LGHDT, CDR2 YNNKEL, per germline (reference sequence). The V end lost 0 bases, the J end lost 0 bases, and 6 bases lay between the germline ends. The CDR3 sequence is 15 residues long. CDR3 in amino acids: CASSQEATSGNTIYF. The CDR3 nucleotides are TGTGCCAGCAGCCAAGAAGCCACCTCTGGAAACACCATATATTTT.

This CDR3 is CASSFKSGTEAFF. The DNA of the CDR3 is TGTGCCAGCAGCTTCAAGTCGGGCACTGAAGCTTTCTTT. The chain employs TRBV13 and TRBJ1-1; no firm D call. V was trimmed by 3 bases and J by 4 bases, leaving 9 bases between them. CDR1 and CDR2 from the germline V gene are PRHDT and FYEKMQ (reference sequence). The CDR3 spans 13 residues. Full variable domain (remainder filled in from reference TRBV13 and TRBJ1-1): AAGVIQSPRHLIKEKRETATLKCYPIPRHDTVYWYQQGPGQDPQFLISFYEKMQSDKGSIPDRFSAQQFSDYHSELNMSSLELGDSALYFCASSFKSGTEAFFGQGTRLTVV.

J is TRBJ2-1 and V is TRBV28; 11 bases match TRBD2. The CDR3 runs 17 residues. Germline V gives CDR1 MDHEN, CDR2 SYDVKM. V gave up 6 bases and J gave up 4 bases; unmatched junction bases: 11. The CDR3 DNA reads as TGTGCCAGCAGATTGGGGGCTAGCGGGGGGACTTACAATGAGCAGTTCTTC. As protein: CASRLGASGGTYNEQFF.

The V and J genes are TRBV9 and TRBJ2-3; maybe TRBD2 (6 bases). This CDR3 spans 15 amino acids. Germline V gives CDR1 SGDLS, CDR2 YYNGEE. The V gene lost 4 bases and the J gene lost 1 base, with 13 bases spanning the gap. The CDR3 sequence: CASSPRTGGTDTQYF. In DNA, the CDR3 is TGTGCCAGCAGCCCTAGGACGGGGGGCACAGATACGCAGTATTTT.

This chain joins TRBV3-1 (or the pseudogene TRBV3-2) and TRBJ1-2; D unresolved. Germline values: CDR1 LGHDT, CDR2 YNNKEL (reference sequence). The CDR3 is 17 residues long. The V end was cut by 0 bases, the J end by 3 bases, with 17 bases between. The chain's CDR3 is CASSQDYFRGGDYGYTF. The CDR3 DNA reads TGTGCCAGCAGCCAAGATTATTTTCGGGGAGGAGACTATGGCTACACCTTC.

The chain joins TRBV7-2 to TRBJ1-6; possible D gene TRBD1, 5 bases. V lost 7 bases to trimming and J lost 10 bases, with 14 bases between them. Germline assignment: CDR1 SGHTA and CDR2 FQGNSA. This CDR3 spans 13 amino acids. In DNA, the CDR3 is TGTGCCAGCACTGCCGGCAGGGTCTCACCCCTCCACTTT. Encoded protein: CASTAGRVSPLHF.